Shown below are 31 T cell receptor beta chains from a single sample sequenced in a study of TIL therapy for anti-PD-1-resistant metastatic lung cancer. Indicated time point: pre-treatment sample, taken before nivolumab and TIL therapy. The tumor samples were excised metastases, mostly pleural nodules or supraclavicular lymph nodes. This was the immunoSEQ v3 assay. TCRdb's copy holds only in-frame clones and misses some; the assay was immunoSEQ multiplex PCR. In the table there are roughly 28,000 clones, less than 65% of which are singletons. This material consisted of tumor tissue, taken at baseline. The receptors here all came from a woman aged 30 to 85 with non-small cell lung cancer.

This clone was counted a single time. The chain combines TRBV6-1 with TRBJ1-5; D unclear. Trimming removed 2 bases at V and 2 bases at J, with 10 bases between. From germline, CDR1 is MNHNS and CDR2 SASEGT. The CDR3 loop spans 15 amino acids. CDR3 sequence: CASSEMREGNQPQHF. The DNA for the CDR3 is TGTGCCAGCAGTGAAATGAGGGAGGGCAATCAGCCCCAGCATTTT.

The chain joins TRBV6-1 to TRBJ1-2; 9 bases match TRBD1. This CDR3 is 15 amino acids long. V gave up 7 bases and J gave up 4 bases; unmatched junction bases: 10. CDR1 is MNHNS and CDR2 is SASEGT in the germline V gene. For the CDR3, the DNA is TGTGCCAGCACCACCGCGCCGGGACAGGGCTATGGCTACACCTTC. Encoded protein: CASTTAPGQGYGYTF.

This clone was seen only a few times. V and J are TRBV30 and TRBJ1-2, with D possibly matching TRBD1 (5 bases). The germline V and J ends were trimmed by 2 bases and 4 bases, with 11 bases remaining between them. Germline V lookup: CDR1 GTSNPN, CDR2 SVGIG (reference sequence). CDR3 length equals 13 residues. The CDR3 reads CAWSPGDRYGYTF. DNA for the CDR3: TGTGCCTGGAGTCCGGGGGACCGCTATGGCTACACCTTC.

V gene TRBV4-1 combines with J gene TRBJ1-1, with D perhaps TRBD1 (5 bases). CDR3 length: 17 amino acids. V shed 0 bases and J shed 0 bases, with 14 bases lying between them. Germline V lookup: CDR1 MGHRA, CDR2 YSYEKL. This CDR3 is CASSQEGVGDLNTEAFF. In nucleotides, the CDR3 is TGCGCCAGCAGCCAAGAGGGGGTTGGGGACCTGAACACTGAAGCTTTCTTT.

The chain links TRBV5-1 to TRBJ2-5; D might be TRBD1 (5 bases). With 5 bases removed from V and 5 bases from J, the gap between germline ends came to 19 bases. Germline values: CDR1 SGHRS, CDR2 YFSETQ. CDR3 size: 15 residues. The CDR3 here is CASRGSTEWWETQYF. The CDR3 DNA follows: TGCGCCAGCAGGGGATCGACAGAGTGGTGGGAGACCCAGTACTTC.

This clone was seen a few times. The chain combines TRBV28 with TRBJ2-5, with 10 positions matching TRBD1. This CDR3 has 15 residues. The ends lost 6 bases at V and 5 bases at J; junction bases unmatched: 9. Germline CDR1 is MDHEN and CDR2 is SYDVKM. DNA for the CDR3: TGTGCCAGCAGCCCGGGACAGGGGTCCCTGGAGACCCAGTACTTC. This encodes CASSPGQGSLETQYF.

The rearrangement joins TRBV11-2 to TRBJ2-3; maybe TRBD1 (6 bases). Germline CDR1 SGHAT, CDR2 FQNNGV. This CDR3 is built from 15 residues. The V end was cut by 0 bases, the J end by 3 bases, with 10 bases between. The CDR3, as DNA: TGTGCCAGCAGCTTAGATCAGCAGGGGACAGATACGCAGTATTTT. Protein product: CASSLDQQGTDTQYF.

The CDR3 loop is CAWNSGRRGMSKNIQYF. The CDR3 DNA reads TGTGCCTGGAATAGCGGGAGGAGAGGAATGTCCAAAAACATTCAGTACTTC. The chain uses TRBV30 and TRBJ2-4; 10 nucleotides match TRBD2. V shed 4 bases and J 2 bases; nucleotides not matched to a gene: 11. This CDR3 has 17 residues. The germline gives CDR1 GTSNPN, CDR2 SVGIG (reference sequence).

This clone was seen more than once but under ten times. V and J are TRBV6-6 and TRBJ1-1; TRBD1 is a possible D gene (5 bases). Germline values: CDR1 MNHNY, CDR2 SVGAGI (reference sequence). Trimming took 7 bases from V and 3 from J, leaving 12 bases between them. The CDR3 contains 13 residues. The CDR3, as DNA: TGTGCCAGCACATTCGGGACCGACACTGAAGCTTTCTTT. This sequence encodes CASTFGTDTEAFF.

This chain's CDR3 is CASSPPQGATGANVLTF. DNA of the CDR3: TGTGCCAGCAGCCCGCCACAGGGGGCAACTGGGGCCAACGTCCTGACTTTC. The chain couples TRBV5-6 to TRBJ2-6; TRBD1 aligns across 9 bases. Germline CDR1 SGHDT, CDR2 YYEEEE. V shed 4 bases, J shed 2 bases, and the junction held 7 bases outside the gene matches. The CDR3 runs to 17 residues.

The V gene is TRBV19, the J gene TRBJ2-6; no firm D call. The CDR3 contains 13 residues. Germline V lookup: CDR1 LNHDA, CDR2 SQIVND (reference sequence). The V gene lost 9 bases and the J gene lost 2 bases, with 8 bases spanning the gap. This chain's CDR3 is CASSITGANVLTF. The CDR3 coding sequence is TGTGCCAGCTCGATCACTGGGGCCAACGTCCTGACTTTC.

This chain uses TRBV11-2 with TRBJ2-1, with D tentatively TRBD2 (5 bases). Germline V CDR1 and CDR2: SGHAT, FQNNGV. V gave up 4 bases and J gave up 5 bases, with 18 bases separating them. The CDR3 is 16 amino acids. For the CDR3, the DNA is TGTGCCAGCAGCTCCCTGAGGGCTCGAGCCAACAATGAGCAGTTCTTC. Translation gives CASSSLRARANNEQFF.

In this sample, this clone turned up a few times. CDR3 sequence (DNA): TGCGCCAGCAGGGCTACCTACGAGCAGTACTTC. Protein sequence: CASRATYEQYF. The J gene is TRBJ2-7, the V gene TRBV5-1; D remains unclear. This CDR3 is built from 11 residues. V lost 5 bases, J lost 2 bases, and 5 bases lay in between. Germline CDR1 is SGHRS and CDR2 is YFSETQ.

The rearrangement uses TRBV15 and TRBJ2-7; 7 positions agree with TRBD2. The CDR3 sequence is 14 residues long. The V gene end was trimmed by 5 bases and the J gene end by 2 bases; junction bases not matched to a gene: 6. Germline V gene data show CDR1 as LNHNV and CDR2 as YYDKDF (reference sequence). DNA for the CDR3: TGTGCCACCAGCTGGGCTAGCGGAGCCTACGAGCAGTACTTC. Translated, it gives CATSWASGAYEQYF.

The gene calls are TRBV30 and TRBJ2-2; possible D gene TRBD2, 6 bases. Germline CDR1 reads GTSNPN; CDR2 reads SVGIG (reference sequence). V gave up 5 bases and J gave up 5 bases, with 12 bases separating them. The CDR3 runs to 13 residues. The DNA of the CDR3 is TGTGCCTGGGCGGGGAGAGGAACCGGGGAGCTGTTTTTT. Protein sequence: CAWAGRGTGELFF.

The rearrangement uses TRBV27 and TRBJ2-7; 11 bases agree with TRBD2. The CDR3 is made up of 15 amino acids. V lost 5 bases and J lost 5; bases outside the gene matches: 8. Germline CDR1 MNHEY, CDR2 SMNVEV (reference sequence). CDR3 residues: CASSPLAGGPDEQYF. The CDR3, as DNA: TGTGCCAGCAGTCCATTAGCGGGAGGGCCCGACGAGCAGTACTTC.

The chain recombines TRBV14 with TRBJ2-7; tentatively, D is TRBD2 (6 bases). Trimming shortened V by 0 bases and J by 6 bases, and 15 bases separated the two germline ends. Germline lookup yields CDR1 SGHDN and CDR2 FVKESK. This CDR3 region has 15 residues. DNA for the CDR3: TGTGCCAGCAGCCAAGACTTCGGGAGAGTGGGCGAGCAGTACTTC. This translates into CASSQDFGRVGEQYF.

The V call is TRBV7-2, the J call TRBJ1-1; D perhaps matches TRBD1 (6 bases). This CDR3 contains 13 residues. Germline lookup yields CDR1 SGHTA and CDR2 FQGNSA. V lost 9 bases to trimming and J lost 1 base, with 12 bases between them. In DNA form, the CDR3 reads TGTGCCAGTGGGGGCAGGGCGAACACTGAAGCTTTCTTT. This gives the protein CASGGRANTEAFF.

In its sample, this clone was seen many times. The chain links TRBV10-2 to TRBJ2-2; D is possibly TRBD1 (6 bases). This CDR3 has 14 residues. Germline-derived CDR1 and CDR2 are WSHSY and SAAADI. V lost 5 bases and J lost 5, with 12 bases in between. The CDR3 DNA reads as TGCGCCAGCAGTCCCGGACAGCTTACCGGGGAGCTGTTTTTT. Translated: CASSPGQLTGELFF.

This chain links TRBV18 with TRBJ2-6; 9 bases are a match to TRBD1. Germline-derived CDR1 and CDR2 are KGHSH and LQKENI. CDR3 length: 18 amino acids. The V gene end was trimmed by 1 base and the J gene end by 0 bases; junction bases not matched to a gene: 4. CDR3: CASSPQGQGNSGANVLTF. The CDR3 DNA reads TGTGCCAGCTCACCACAAGGACAGGGGAACTCTGGGGCCAACGTCCTGACTTTC.

The table lists this clone with a count of one. The DNA for the CDR3 is TGTGCCAGCAGCTTATCACAGGGGGCGAACACTGAAGCTTTCTTT. Amino acids: CASSLSQGANTEAFF. V is TRBV7-8 and J is TRBJ1-1; 9 bases align to TRBD1. The V segment lost 2 bases and the J segment 1 base; nucleotides outside the gene matches: 2. The V gene's germline CDR1 is SGHVS and CDR2 FQNEAQ. This CDR3 region has 15 residues.

The CDR3 DNA sequence: TGTGCCAGCGTGTCAAGCGGGAGATTCGAGCAGTACTTC. It specifies CASVSSGRFEQYF. The V gene is TRBV7-9, the J gene TRBJ2-7; 8 positions match TRBD2. Trimming removed 8 bases from V and 6 bases from J; junction bases left unmatched: 9. Per the germline V gene, CDR1 is SEHNR and CDR2 is FQNEAQ (reference sequence). The CDR3 runs 13 residues. The variable domain in full, with the rest retrieved from reference TRBV7-9 and TRBJ2-7, is DTGVSQNPRHKITKRGQNVTFRCDPISEHNRLYWYRQTLGQGPEFLTYFQNEAQLEKSRLLSDRFSAERPKGSFSTLEIQRTEQGDSAMYLCASVSSGRFEQYFGPGTRLTVT.

A few counts support this clone. The V and J genes are TRBV7-2 and TRBJ2-5; D is ambiguous. The V end was cut by 6 bases, the J end by 9 bases, with 17 bases between. Germline values: CDR1 SGHTA, CDR2 FQGNSA. The CDR3 spans 13 residues. CDR3 in amino acids: CASSRSLMVAQYF. Here the CDR3 DNA reads TGTGCCAGCAGTCGTTCCTTGATGGTGGCCCAGTACTTC.

This clone has just a few counts. The genes are TRBV5-6 and TRBJ1-1; D ambiguous. Germline CDR1 reads SGHDT; CDR2 reads YYEEEE. The CDR3 has 15 amino acids. V was cut by 0 bases and J by 1 base, with 10 bases left in between. The CDR3 region is CASSLVGRENTEAFF. The CDR3 DNA is TGTGCCAGCAGCTTGGTCGGTAGAGAGAACACTGAAGCTTTCTTT.

The rearrangement joins TRBV2 to TRBJ2-3; no clear D. V was clipped by 6 bases and J by 3 bases, with 13 bases between them. The V gene's germline CDR1 is SNHLY and CDR2 FYNNEI. The CDR3 has 14 residues. The CDR3: CASRNGVETDTQYF. The CDR3 bases are TGTGCCAGCAGGAACGGAGTGGAGACAGATACGCAGTATTTT.

The rearrangement uses TRBV4-1 and TRBJ1-5; 7 bases agree with TRBD1. Germline trimming cut 4 bases from V and 8 bases from J; bases unmatched to any gene: 8. The CDR3 is 14 amino acids. Germline lookup yields CDR1 MGHRA and CDR2 YSYEKL. CDR3 DNA: TGCGCCAGCAGCCGAGGGACAGTCTTTGAGCCCCAGCATTTT. Residues: CASSRGTVFEPQHF.

The rearrangement uses TRBV6-1 and TRBJ1-4; D might be TRBD1 (5 bases). CDR3 length equals 11 residues. Germline assignment: CDR1 MNHNS and CDR2 SASEGT. V was trimmed by 6 bases and J by 8 bases, leaving 7 bases between them. The CDR3 DNA is TGTGCCAGCAGGTCAGGGGAAAAACTGTTTTTT. This translates into CASRSGEKLFF.

The J gene is TRBJ2-2, the V gene TRBV10-2; 12 positions match TRBD2. Germline V gene data show CDR1 as WSHSY and CDR2 as SAAADI. J was trimmed by 8 bases and V by 6 bases; bases with no gene match: 1. The CDR3 sequence is 13 residues long. The CDR3 bases are TGCGCCAGCAGGCTAGCGGGAGGGGGGGAGCTGTTTTTT. Translated: CASRLAGGGELFF.

DNA of the CDR3: TGTGCCAGCAGCCAACAACCGGGACTAGCGGCCAATGAGCAGTTCTTC. It yields the protein CASSQQPGLAANEQFF. This chain joins TRBV4-2 and TRBJ2-1; 11 bases line up with TRBD2. Germline CDR1 LGHNA, CDR2 YNFKEQ. CDR3 length: 16 residues. V trimming: 2 bases; J trimming: 6 bases; junction bases outside the gene matches: 6.

The gene calls are TRBV5-4 and TRBJ2-3; perhaps D is TRBD1 or TRBD2 (7 bases each). With 4 bases removed from V and 2 bases from J, the gap between germline ends came to 14 bases. Germline lookup yields CDR1 SGHNT and CDR2 YYREEE (reference sequence). The CDR3 spans 15 residues. This CDR3 reads CASSKGAGDTDTQYF. DNA of the CDR3: TGTGCCAGCAGCAAGGGGGCGGGAGACACAGATACGCAGTATTTT. Full variable domain (rest looked up from reference TRBV5-4 and TRBJ2-3): ETGVTQSPTHLIKTRGQQVTLRCSSQSGHNTVSWYQQALGQGPQFIFQYYREEENGRGNFPPRFSGLQFPNYSSELNVNALELDDSALYLCASSKGAGDTDTQYFGPGTRLTVL.

The chain recombines TRBV7-6 with TRBJ1-3, with unresolved D. Germline CDR1 reads SGHVS; CDR2 reads FNYEAQ. There are 16 residues in the CDR3. V lost 5 bases to trimming and J lost 0 bases, with 14 bases between them. This CDR3 reads CASSPGPGFSGNTIYF. The CDR3 bases are TGTGCCAGCAGCCCCGGCCCGGGGTTCTCTGGAAACACCATATATTTT.